This note documents a single T cell receptor (beta chain) sequence. Its recognized antigen is unknown. Within one base of it there is no much larger clone, and no base qualities were kept. This sample was included in a study of identical twins (dated by TCRdb to 2016 to 2017). Turning to the overall study: TCR alpha and beta repertoires from monozygotic twins, unrelated adults of various ages and cord blood were deep-sequenced to test whether fetal clonotypes persist. To rule out contamination, the twin experiments were replicated at different times with different library preparation protocols.

Only healthy Caucasian donors were included. The study also sequenced three unrelated non-twin adults: a male aged 18 to 30, a male aged 50 to 60 and a female aged 50 to 60. Miltenyi CD45RO+ enrichment and human naive T-cell isolation kits were used to isolate memory (CD45RO+) and naive T cells from PBMC. Receptor amplification or capture employed 5' RACE. These reads were obtained on an Illumina HiSeq 2000. Template switching introduced a universal primer binding site; the final cDNA contained a unique molecular identifier, enabling accurate counting of TCR cDNA molecules. First-strand cDNA for TCR alpha and beta chains was synthesized from specific primers in the conserved constant-segment region. Each cDNA library was double barcoded, with a SMART-Mk sample barcode plus Illumina barcodes, to control for contamination. TruSeq adapter sequences along with Illumina sample barcodes were introduced in two successive PCR steps. TCR alpha and beta cDNA libraries were sequenced on the Illumina HiSeq platform with custom primers. In the paper's pipeline: MiGEC was used to process raw reads and extract unique molecular identifiers, and MiXCR was used to find CDR3 positions. For each individual, recombination models were inferred using an EM algorithm with the repgenHMM and IGoR tools. The analysis of shared clonotypes was done with the tcR package in R, with sharing normalized by the product of cloneset sizes. Out-of-frame nonproductive sequences were analyzed to study raw recombination free of thymic and clonal selection effects. In-frame beta chains were kept once TCRdb had trimmed the public reads at Q25 with fastp and called clones with MiXCR. Every distinct CDR3 protein forms one entry, paired with its most common genes and DNA. The authors' filters were not applied to this entry. The sample table holds 640,000 or so distinct CDR3 sequences, of which less than 7% were seen once. Jointly, the top ten make up approximately 1.6% of the sample.

Overall study outcomes, separate from this receptor: Recombination models systematically underestimated out-of-frame TCR alpha sharing in monozygotic twins but agreed with sharing between unrelated individuals. Out-of-frame TCR alpha sequences shared between twins showed an excess of low generation-probability sequences compared with coincidental sharing between unrelated individuals. Excess twin sharing in beta out-of-frame sequences was weaker because fewer shared sequences lowered the signal-to-noise ratio. Abundant cord blood beta clonotypes carried fewer insertions; young adult naive repertoires showed a weaker similar trend, while memory repertoires showed none. Invariant T cells such as MAIT and iNKT could partly confound zero-insertion analyses, although diverse VJ usage argued against such confounding for most clonotypes. Because the same donors could not be followed over many years, the conclusions relied on cross-sectional statistical analysis.

The sequenced sample was naive T cells sorted from blood. The sample's cell subset or site, from its label and the paper: cells isolated with a human naive T-cell isolation kit. The sequence derives from a man aged 18 to 29 in good health.

The DNA sequence follows: TGCAGTGCTAGAAGGCTAGCGGGAGGCCGGGAGACCCAGTACTTC. It specifies CSARRLAGGRETQYF. The V and J segments used are TRBV20-1 and TRBJ2-5, with 11 bases aligning to TRBD2. From the cysteine through the phenylalanine, the CDR3 covers 15 amino acids. Just CDR3 DNA is preserved here, 45 bases in frame from base 1. The junction shows trimming of 2 bases on V and 5 bases on J, and the gene matches do not reach 7 bases of it. According to the germline V gene (reference sequence), CDR1 reads DFQATT and CDR2 reads SNEGSKA.